This is a list of T cell receptor beta chains from one sample in a study of cytotoxic CD8 clonotypes in ibrutinib-treated CLL. The repertoire was sequenced with immunoSEQ multiplex PCR; TCRdb's copy has only in-frame clones and lacks some. The table has more than 150,000 clones, around 72% seen once; the top ten hold roughly an eighth. Sequenced material: PBMCs, taken after 24 months of ibrutinib treatment. The source is a human donor with chronic lymphocytic leukemia. Each CDR3 is given with its conserved first and last residue. The D gene is left open where the match is weak. Clone size appears in some rows only: once, few, many, or a class for an expanded clone.

v_gene,abundance,j_gene,d_gene,CDR3nt,CDR3aa
TRBV4-3,.,TRBJ2-5,.,TGCGCCAGCAGCCGAGTAACAGGGTTGGGAGAGACCCAGTACTTC,CASSRVTGLGETQYF
TRBV30,.,TRBJ2-5,.,TGTGCCGCCTCTGGGGTCCAAGAGACCCAGTACTTC,CAASGVQETQYF
TRBV9,.,TRBJ2-1,TRBD1,TGTGCCAGCAGCGTGACAGGGATTAAGGATGAGCAGTTCTTC,CASSVTGIKDEQFF
TRBV5-1,.,TRBJ1-5,.,TGCGCCAGCAGCTTGAGTTCTAATAGCAATCAGCCCCAGCATTTT,CASSLSSNSNQPQHF
TRBV7-2,.,TRBJ1-1,.,TGTGCCAGCAGCAGAGGCTACACTGAAGCTTTCTTT,CASSRGYTEAFF
TRBV28,once,TRBJ2-3,.,TGTGCCAGCAGACAGCTGGAAGGAGATACGCAGTATTTT,CASRQLEGDTQYF
TRBV4-1,.,TRBJ1-4,.,TGCGCCAGCAGCTACCCGGGACGGAGAAATGAAAAACTGTTTTTT,CASSYPGRRNEKLFF
TRBV29-1,.,TRBJ2-3,TRBD2,TGCAGCGTGGCGAACCTAGCGGGAGGGCCAGATACGCAGTATTTT,CSVANLAGGPDTQYF
TRBV6-5,.,TRBJ1-2,TRBD1,TGTGCCAGCAGGGGCGCAGGGGGCTTTTATGGCTACACCTTC,CASRGAGGFYGYTF
TRBV4-1,.,TRBJ2-1,TRBD2,TGCGCCAGCAGCCAACCGGGACTAGCGGGAGGGCACGATGAGCAGTTCTTC,CASSQPGLAGGHDEQFF
TRBV5-4,.,TRBJ2-7,.,TGTGCCAGCAGCTTGGATCCGAGCTCCTACGAGCAGTACTTC,CASSLDPSSYEQYF
TRBV5-6,.,TRBJ2-7,TRBD2,TGTGCCAGCAGCTTGGCAGTGGGACTACTTTACGAGCAGTACTTC,CASSLAVGLLYEQYF
TRBV10-3,.,TRBJ2-1,TRBD2,TGTGCCATCAGTGTCCTAGCGGGACCCTACAATGAGCAGTTCTTC,CAISVLAGPYNEQFF
TRBV9,.,TRBJ1-5,.,TGTGCCAGCAGCGTAGATCTGGTACAGCCCCAGCATTTT,CASSVDLVQPQHF
TRBV28,.,TRBJ2-1,.,TGTGCCAGCAGTTTCCAGGGGACCTACAATGAGCAGTTCTTC,CASSFQGTYNEQFF
TRBV2,.,TRBJ1-3,.,TGTGCCAGCCTCGGGTCTGGAAACACCATATATTTT,CASLGSGNTIYF
TRBV7-8,once,TRBJ2-7,.,TGTGCCAGCAGCCCTGCAGGGTCTAGTCGCTACGAGCAGTACTTC,CASSPAGSSRYEQYF